This TCR beta chain was sequenced in a study of response to subunit inactivated influenza vaccine. Germline V gene data show CDR1 as SQVTM and CDR2 as ANQGSEA. Deletions cut 3 bases from V and 0 bases from J, with 6 bases between. The CDR3 covers 13 residues. TCRdb redid the calling of the RT-PCR reads with MiXCR, one entry per CDR3 protein. The sample records 500,000 to 600,000 distinct CDR3 sequences, about 11% being singletons. This clonotype was observed many times. The data were also submitted as part of a second study, on T cells expressing NK-cell markers. As that study records: TCR beta cDNA was made by 5'RACE template switching with UMIs.

The clonotype was recovered from a man aged 50-59 years who received an inactivated influenza vaccine. This sequence joins TRBV29-1 and TRBJ2-4; D is possibly TRBD1 (6 bases). Sequenced material: PBMCs from blood, taken on the day of vaccination. The chain's CDR3 is CSVEGAAKNIQYF. CDR3 DNA: TGCAGCGTTGAGGGGGCAGCCAAAAACATTCAGTACTTC.